These 9 T cell receptor beta chains came from one sample sequenced in a study of blood T cell repertoires in COVID-19. Here immunoSEQ multiplex PCR was the method, and the copy in TCRdb shows in-frame clones only, minus some. Of almost 300,000 clones listed, 89% are singletons. The sample comprised peripheral blood. These receptor sequences come from a woman aged 25 to 45 with COVID-19, enrolled during active disease.

J is TRBJ1-1 and V is TRBV6-5, with D maybe TRBD1 (5 bases). V was trimmed by 2 bases and J by 1 base, leaving 14 bases between them. From germline, CDR1 is MNHEY and CDR2 SVGAGI. This CDR3 region has 16 residues. The CDR3 DNA reads TGTGCCAGCAGTTACAGTCCCGCGGGGGGGAACACTGAAGCTTTCTTT. As protein: CASSYSPAGGNTEAFF.

The chain links TRBV9 to TRBJ2-1, with 13 bases identical to TRBD2. The J segment lost 4 bases and the V segment lost 3 bases, leaving 1 base of the junction unmatched. The CDR3 is 15 residues long. CDR1 is SGDLS, CDR2 YYNGEE, per germline. CDR3 loop: CASSALAGGYNEQFF. CDR3 DNA: TGTGCCAGCAGCGCACTAGCGGGGGGGTACAATGAGCAGTTCTTC.

This rearrangement joins TRBV12-5 to TRBJ2-1; D is uncertain. Trimming pared 9 bases from V and 5 bases from J, leaving 8 bases between. CDR3 length: 11 residues. Germline V CDR1 and CDR2: LGHNT, FRNRAP. For the CDR3, the DNA is TGTGCTAGCGCCACACACAATGAGCAGTTCTTC. Its translation: CASATHNEQFF. Full variable domain (missing parts from reference TRBV12-5 and TRBJ2-1): DARVTQTPRHKVTEMGQEVTMRCQPILGHNTVFWYRQTMMQGLELLAYFRNRAPLDDSGMPKDRFSAEMPDATLATLKIQPSEPRDSAVYFCASATHNEQFFGPGTRLTVL.

The chain carries TRBV27 and TRBJ2-5, with 9 bases lining up with TRBD1. Trimming cost V 10 bases and J 4 bases; bases outside gene matches: 10. CDR1 and CDR2 (germline): MNHEY, SMNVEV (reference sequence). CDR3 size: 14 residues. This CDR3 is CATRGQGKGETQYF. DNA of the CDR3: TGTGCCACTAGGGGACAGGGTAAGGGAGAGACCCAGTACTTC.

The CDR3 nucleotides are TGCAGCGTCGTAACAGGGGTGGACACTGAAGCTTTCTTT. It specifies CSVVTGVDTEAFF. The chain links TRBV29-1 to TRBJ1-1; 7 nucleotides match TRBD1. The CDR3 length is 13 residues. With 6 bases clipped from V and 3 bases from J, the junction kept 7 bases outside the gene matches. CDR1 SQVTM and CDR2 ANQGSEA come from the germline V gene.

The chain carries TRBV5-4 and TRBJ2-3; no definite D call. Germline V gene data show CDR1 as SGHNT and CDR2 as YYREEE (reference sequence). The CDR3 contains 12 residues. V gave up 3 bases and J gave up 2 bases, with 4 bases separating them. The CDR3 region has the DNA TGTGCCAGCAGCTCCCTCACAGATACGCAGTATTTT. This codes for CASSSLTDTQYF.

This chain links TRBV13 with TRBJ1-1; D possibly corresponds to TRBD1 (5 bases). Trimming stripped 5 bases from V and 5 bases from J, with 15 bases between. This CDR3 region has 14 residues. The germline gives CDR1 PRHDT, CDR2 FYEKMQ (reference sequence). CDR3 sequence reads: CASSPDSLVTEAFF. CDR3 sequence (DNA): TGTGCCAGCAGCCCAGACAGTCTGGTGACTGAAGCTTTCTTT. Using reference TRBV13 and TRBJ1-1 for the parts outside the CDR3, the full variable domain is AAGVIQSPRHLIKEKRETATLKCYPIPRHDTVYWYQQGPGQDPQFLISFYEKMQSDKGSIPDRFSAQQFSDYHSELNMSSLELGDSALYFCASSPDSLVTEAFFGQGTRLTVV.

The gene calls are TRBV11-2 and TRBJ1-1; D gene unclear. This CDR3 contains 17 residues. The V and J ends lost 1 base and 3 bases respectively, with 18 bases between them. Germline V gene sequence: CDR1 SGHAT, CDR2 FQNNGV. The CDR3 DNA reads TGTGCCAGCAGCTTAGGGCGAGGAGCCGGGGTGTACACTGAAGCTTTCTTT. Residues: CASSLGRGAGVYTEAFF.

V usage is TRBV5-1 and J usage is TRBJ2-2, with 8 bases lining up with TRBD2. Unmatched junction bases numbered 3, after V lost 4 bases and J lost 4 bases. Per the germline V gene, CDR1 is SGHRS and CDR2 is YFSETQ. This CDR3 spans 14 amino acids. As DNA, the CDR3 is TGCGCCAGCAGCCCTGGGACTAGCACCGGGGAGCTGTTTTTT. This translates into CASSPGTSTGELFF.